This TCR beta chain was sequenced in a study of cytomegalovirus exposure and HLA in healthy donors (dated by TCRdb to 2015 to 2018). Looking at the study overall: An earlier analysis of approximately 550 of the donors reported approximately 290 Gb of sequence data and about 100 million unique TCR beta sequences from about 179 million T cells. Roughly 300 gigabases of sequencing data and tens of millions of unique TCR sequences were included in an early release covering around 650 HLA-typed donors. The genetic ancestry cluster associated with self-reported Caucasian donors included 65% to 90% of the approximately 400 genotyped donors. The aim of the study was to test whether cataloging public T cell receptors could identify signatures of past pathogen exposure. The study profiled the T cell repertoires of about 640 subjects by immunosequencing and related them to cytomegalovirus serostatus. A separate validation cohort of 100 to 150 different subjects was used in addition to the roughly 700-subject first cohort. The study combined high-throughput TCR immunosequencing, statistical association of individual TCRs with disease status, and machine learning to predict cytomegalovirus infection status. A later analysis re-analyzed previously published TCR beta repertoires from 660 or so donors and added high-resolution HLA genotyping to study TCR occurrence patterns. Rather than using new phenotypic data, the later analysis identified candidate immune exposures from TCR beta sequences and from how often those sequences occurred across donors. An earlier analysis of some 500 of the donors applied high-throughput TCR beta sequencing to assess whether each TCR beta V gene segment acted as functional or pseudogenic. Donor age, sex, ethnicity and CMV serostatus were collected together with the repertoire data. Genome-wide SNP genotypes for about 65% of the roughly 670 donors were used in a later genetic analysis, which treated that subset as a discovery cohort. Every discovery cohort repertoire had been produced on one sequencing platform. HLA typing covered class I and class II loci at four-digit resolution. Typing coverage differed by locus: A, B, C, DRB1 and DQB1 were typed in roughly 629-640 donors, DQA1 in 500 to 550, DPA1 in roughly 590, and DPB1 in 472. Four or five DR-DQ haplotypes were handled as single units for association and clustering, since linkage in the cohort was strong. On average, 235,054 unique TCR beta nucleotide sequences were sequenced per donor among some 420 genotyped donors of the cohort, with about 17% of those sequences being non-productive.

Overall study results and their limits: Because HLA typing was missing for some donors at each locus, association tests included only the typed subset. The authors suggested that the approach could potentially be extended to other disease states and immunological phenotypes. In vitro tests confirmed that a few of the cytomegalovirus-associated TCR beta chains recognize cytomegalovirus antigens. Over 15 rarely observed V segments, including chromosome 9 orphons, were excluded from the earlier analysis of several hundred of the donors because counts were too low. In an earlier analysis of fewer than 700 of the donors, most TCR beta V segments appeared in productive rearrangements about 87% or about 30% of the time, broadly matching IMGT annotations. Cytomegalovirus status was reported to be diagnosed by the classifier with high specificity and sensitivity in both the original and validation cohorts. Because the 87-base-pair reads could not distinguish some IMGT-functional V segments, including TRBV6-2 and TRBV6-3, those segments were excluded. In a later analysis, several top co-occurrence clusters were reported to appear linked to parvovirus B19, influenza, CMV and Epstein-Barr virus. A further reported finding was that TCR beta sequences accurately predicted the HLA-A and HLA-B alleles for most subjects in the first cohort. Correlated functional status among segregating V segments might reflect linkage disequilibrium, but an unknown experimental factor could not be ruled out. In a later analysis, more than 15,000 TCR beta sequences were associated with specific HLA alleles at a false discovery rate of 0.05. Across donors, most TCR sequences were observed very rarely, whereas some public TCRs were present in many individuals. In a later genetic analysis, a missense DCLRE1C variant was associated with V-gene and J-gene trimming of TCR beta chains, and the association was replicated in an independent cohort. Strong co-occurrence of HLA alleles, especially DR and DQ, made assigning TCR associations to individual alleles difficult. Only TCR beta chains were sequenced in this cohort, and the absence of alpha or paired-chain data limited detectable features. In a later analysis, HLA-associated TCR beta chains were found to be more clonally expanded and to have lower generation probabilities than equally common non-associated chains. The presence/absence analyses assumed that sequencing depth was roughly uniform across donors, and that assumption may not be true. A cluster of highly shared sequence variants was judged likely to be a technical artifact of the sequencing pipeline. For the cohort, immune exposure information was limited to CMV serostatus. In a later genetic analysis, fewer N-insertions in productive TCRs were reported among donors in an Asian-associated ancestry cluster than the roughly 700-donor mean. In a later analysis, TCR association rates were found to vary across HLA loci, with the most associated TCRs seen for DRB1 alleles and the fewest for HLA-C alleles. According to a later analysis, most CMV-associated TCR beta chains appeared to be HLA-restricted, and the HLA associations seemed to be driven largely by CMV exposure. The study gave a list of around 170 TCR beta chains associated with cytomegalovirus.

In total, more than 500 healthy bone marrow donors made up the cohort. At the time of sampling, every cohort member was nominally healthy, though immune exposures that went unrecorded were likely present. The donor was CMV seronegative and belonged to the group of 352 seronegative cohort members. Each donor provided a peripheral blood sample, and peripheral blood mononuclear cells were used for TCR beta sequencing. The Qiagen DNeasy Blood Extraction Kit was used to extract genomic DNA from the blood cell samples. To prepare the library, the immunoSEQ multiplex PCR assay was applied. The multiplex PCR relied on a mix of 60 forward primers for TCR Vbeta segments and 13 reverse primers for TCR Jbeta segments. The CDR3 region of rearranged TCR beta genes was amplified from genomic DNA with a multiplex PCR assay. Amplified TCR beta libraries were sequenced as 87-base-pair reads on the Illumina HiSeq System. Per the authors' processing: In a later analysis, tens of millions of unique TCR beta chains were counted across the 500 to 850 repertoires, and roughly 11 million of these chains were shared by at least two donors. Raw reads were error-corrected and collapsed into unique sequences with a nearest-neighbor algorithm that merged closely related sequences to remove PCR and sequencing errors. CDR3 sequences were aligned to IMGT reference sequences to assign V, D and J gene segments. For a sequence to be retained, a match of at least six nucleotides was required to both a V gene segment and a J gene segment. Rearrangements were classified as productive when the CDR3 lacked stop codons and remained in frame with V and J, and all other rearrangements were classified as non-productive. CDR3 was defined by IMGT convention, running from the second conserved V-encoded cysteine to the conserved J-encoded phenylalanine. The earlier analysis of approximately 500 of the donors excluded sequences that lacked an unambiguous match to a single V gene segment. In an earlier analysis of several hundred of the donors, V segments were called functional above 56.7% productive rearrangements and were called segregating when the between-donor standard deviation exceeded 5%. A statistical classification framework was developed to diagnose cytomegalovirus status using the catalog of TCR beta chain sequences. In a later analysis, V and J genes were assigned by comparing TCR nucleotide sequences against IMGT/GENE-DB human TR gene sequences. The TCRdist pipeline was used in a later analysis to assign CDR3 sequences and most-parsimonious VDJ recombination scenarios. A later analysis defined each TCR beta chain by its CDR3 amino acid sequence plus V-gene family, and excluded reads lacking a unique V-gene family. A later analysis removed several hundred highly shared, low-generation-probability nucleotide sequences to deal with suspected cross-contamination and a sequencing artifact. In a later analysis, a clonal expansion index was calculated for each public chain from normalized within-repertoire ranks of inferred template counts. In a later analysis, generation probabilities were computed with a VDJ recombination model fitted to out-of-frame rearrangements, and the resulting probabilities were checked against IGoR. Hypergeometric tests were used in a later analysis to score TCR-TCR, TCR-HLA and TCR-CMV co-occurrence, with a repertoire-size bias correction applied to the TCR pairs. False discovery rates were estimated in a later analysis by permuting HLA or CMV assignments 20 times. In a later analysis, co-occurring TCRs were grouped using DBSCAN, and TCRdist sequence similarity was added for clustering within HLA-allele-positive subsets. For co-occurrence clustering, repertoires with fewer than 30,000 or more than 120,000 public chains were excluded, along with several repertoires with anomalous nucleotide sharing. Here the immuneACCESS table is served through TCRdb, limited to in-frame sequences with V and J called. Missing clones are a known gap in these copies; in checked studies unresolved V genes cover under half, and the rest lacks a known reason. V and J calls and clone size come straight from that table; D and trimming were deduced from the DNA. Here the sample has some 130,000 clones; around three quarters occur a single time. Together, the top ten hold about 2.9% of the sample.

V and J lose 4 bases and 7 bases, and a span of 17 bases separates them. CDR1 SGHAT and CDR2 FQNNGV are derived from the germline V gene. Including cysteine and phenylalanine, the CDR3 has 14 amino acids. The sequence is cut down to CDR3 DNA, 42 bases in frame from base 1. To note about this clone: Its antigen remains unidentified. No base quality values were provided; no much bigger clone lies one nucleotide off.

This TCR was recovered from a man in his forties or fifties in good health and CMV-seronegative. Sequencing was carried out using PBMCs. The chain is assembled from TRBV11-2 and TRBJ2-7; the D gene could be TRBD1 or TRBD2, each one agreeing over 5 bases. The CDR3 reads CASSSEGQFKEQYF. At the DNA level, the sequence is TGTGCCAGCAGCTCAGAGGGGCAGTTTAAAGAGCAGTACTTC.